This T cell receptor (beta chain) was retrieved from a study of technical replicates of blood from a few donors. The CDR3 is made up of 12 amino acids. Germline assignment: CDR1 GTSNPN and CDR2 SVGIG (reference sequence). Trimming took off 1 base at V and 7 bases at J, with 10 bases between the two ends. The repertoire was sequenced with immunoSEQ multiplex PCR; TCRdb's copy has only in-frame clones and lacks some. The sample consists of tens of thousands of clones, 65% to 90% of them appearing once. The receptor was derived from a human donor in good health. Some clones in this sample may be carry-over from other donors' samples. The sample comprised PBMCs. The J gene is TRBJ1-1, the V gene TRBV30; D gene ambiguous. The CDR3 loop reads CAWSALQIEAFF. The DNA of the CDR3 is TGTGCCTGGAGTGCCTTACAGATTGAAGCTTTCTTT.